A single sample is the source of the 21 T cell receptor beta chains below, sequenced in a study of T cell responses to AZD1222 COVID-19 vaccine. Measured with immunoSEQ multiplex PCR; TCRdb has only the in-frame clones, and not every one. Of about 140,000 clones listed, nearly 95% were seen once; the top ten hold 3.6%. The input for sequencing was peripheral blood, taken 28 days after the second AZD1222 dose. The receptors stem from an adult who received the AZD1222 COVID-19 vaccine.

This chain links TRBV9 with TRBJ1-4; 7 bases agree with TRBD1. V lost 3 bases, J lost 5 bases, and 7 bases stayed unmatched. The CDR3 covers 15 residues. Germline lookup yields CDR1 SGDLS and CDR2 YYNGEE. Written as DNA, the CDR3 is TGTGCCAGCAGCGGGAGACAGGGACTAAATGAAAAACTGTTTTTT. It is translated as CASSGRQGLNEKLFF.

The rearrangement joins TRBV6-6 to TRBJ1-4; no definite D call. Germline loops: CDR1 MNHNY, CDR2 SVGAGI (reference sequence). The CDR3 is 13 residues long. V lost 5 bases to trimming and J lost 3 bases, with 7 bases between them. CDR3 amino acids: CASSQVSNEKLFF. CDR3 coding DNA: TGTGCCAGCAGTCAGGTTTCTAATGAAAAACTGTTTTTT.

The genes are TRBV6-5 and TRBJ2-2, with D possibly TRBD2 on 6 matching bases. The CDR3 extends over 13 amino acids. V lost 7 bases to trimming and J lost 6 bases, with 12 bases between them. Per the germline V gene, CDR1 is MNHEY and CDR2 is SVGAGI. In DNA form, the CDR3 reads TGTGCCAGCATTAGGAGGGAGGCCGGGGAGCTGTTTTTT. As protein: CASIRREAGELFF.

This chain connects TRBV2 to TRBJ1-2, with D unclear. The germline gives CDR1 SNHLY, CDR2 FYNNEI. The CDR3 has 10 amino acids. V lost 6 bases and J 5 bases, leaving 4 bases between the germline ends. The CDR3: CASRIYGYTF. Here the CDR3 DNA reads TGTGCCAGCAGGATATATGGCTACACCTTC.

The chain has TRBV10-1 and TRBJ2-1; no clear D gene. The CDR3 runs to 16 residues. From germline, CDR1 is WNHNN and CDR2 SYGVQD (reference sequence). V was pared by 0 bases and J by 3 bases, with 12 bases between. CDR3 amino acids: CASSESPEVSYNEQFF. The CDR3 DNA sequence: TGCGCCAGCAGTGAGTCACCCGAAGTTAGCTACAATGAGCAGTTCTTC.

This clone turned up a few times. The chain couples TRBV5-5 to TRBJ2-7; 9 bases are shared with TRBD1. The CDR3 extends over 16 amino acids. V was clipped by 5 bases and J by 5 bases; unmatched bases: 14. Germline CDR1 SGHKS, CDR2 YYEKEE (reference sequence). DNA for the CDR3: TGTGCCAGCAGACGCACTGAACGGACAGGGGTCCACGAGCAGTACTTC. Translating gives CASRRTERTGVHEQYF.

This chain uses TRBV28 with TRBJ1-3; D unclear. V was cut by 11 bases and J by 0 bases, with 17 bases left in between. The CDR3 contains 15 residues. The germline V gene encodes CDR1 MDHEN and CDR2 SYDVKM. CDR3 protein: CAALGRPSSGNTIYF. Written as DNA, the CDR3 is TGTGCCGCACTCGGACGCCCGAGCTCTGGAAACACCATATATTTT.

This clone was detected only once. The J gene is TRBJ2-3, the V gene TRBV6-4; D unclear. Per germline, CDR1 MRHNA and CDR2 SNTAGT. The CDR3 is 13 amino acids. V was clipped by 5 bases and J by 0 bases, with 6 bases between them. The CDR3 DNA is TGTGCCAGCAGTCCAGCTAGCACAGATACGCAGTATTTT. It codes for CASSPASTDTQYF.

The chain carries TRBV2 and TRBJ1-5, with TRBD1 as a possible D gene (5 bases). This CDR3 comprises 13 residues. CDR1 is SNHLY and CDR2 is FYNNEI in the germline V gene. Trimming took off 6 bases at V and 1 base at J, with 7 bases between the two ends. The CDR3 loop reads CASRRDSNQPQHF. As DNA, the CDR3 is TGTGCCAGCAGGCGGGACAGCAATCAGCCCCAGCATTTT.

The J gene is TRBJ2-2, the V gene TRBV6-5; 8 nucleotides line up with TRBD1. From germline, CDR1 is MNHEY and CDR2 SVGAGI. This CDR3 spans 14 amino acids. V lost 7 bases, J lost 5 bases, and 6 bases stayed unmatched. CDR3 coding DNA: TGTGCCAGCACCCAGGGGGCTGTGACCGGGGAGCTGTTTTTT. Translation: CASTQGAVTGELFF.

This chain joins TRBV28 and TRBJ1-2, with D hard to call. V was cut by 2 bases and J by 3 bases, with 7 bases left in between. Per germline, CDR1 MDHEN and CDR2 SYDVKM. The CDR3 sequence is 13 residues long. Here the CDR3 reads CASSLRPDYGYTF. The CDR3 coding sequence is TGTGCCAGCAGTTTACGGCCGGACTATGGCTACACCTTC.

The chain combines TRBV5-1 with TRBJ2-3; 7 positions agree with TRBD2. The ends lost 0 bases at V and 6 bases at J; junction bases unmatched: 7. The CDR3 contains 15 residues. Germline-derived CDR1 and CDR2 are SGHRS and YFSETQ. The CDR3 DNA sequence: TGCGCCAGCAGCTTGGAGGGGCGGGAGATGGATACGCAGTATTTT. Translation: CASSLEGREMDTQYF.

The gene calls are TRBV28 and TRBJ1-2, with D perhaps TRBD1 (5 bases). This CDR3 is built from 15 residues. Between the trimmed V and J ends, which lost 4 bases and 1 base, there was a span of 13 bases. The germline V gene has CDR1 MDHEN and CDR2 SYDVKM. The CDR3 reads CASSSPTRDNYGYTF. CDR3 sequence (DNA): TGTGCCAGCAGTTCGCCTACCAGGGATAACTATGGCTACACCTTC.

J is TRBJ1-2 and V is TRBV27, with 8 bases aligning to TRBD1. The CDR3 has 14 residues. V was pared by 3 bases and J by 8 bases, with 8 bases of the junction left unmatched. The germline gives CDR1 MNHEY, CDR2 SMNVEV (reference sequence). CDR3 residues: CASSLTGDHRGYTF. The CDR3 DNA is TGTGCCAGCAGTTTGACAGGGGACCATCGCGGCTACACCTTC.

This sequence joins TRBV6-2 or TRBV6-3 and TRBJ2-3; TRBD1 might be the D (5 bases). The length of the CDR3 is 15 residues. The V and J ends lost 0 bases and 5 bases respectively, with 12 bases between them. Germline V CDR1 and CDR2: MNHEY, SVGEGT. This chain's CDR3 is CASSYSVQGGDTQYF. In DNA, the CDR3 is TGTGCCAGCAGTTACTCAGTGCAGGGCGGAGATACGCAGTATTTT.

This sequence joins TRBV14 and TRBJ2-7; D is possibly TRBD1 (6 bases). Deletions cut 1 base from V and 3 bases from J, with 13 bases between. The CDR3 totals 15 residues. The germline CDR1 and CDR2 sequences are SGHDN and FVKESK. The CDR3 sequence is CASSQAQGIIYEQYF. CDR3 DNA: TGTGCCAGCAGCCAAGCCCAGGGGATCATCTACGAGCAGTACTTC.

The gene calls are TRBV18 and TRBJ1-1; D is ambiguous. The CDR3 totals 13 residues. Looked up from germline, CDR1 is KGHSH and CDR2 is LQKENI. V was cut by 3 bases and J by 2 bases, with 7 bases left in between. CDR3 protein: CASSPLGNTEAFF. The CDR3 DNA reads TGTGCCAGCTCACCCCTCGGCAACACTGAAGCTTTCTTT. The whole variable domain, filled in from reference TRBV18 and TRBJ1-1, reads NAGVMQNPRHLVRRRGQEARLRCSPMKGHSHVYWYRQLPEEGLKFMVYLQKENIIDESGMPKERFSAEFPKEGPSILRIQQVVRGDSAAYFCASSPLGNTEAFFGQGTRLTVV.

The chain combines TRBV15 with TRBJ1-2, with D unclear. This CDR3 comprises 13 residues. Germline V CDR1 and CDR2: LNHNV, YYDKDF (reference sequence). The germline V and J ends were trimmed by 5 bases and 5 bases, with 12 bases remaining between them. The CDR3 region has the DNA TGTGCCACCAGCCCCAGGAGTCGTTATGGCTACACCTTC. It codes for CATSPRSRYGYTF. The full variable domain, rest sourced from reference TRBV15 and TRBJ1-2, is DAMVIQNPRYQVTQFGKPVTLSCSQTLNHNVMYWYQQKSSQAPKLLFHYYDKDFNNEADTPDNFQSRRPNTSFCFLDIRSPGLGDTAMYLCATSPRSRYGYTFGSGTRLTVV.

CDR3 protein: CASSVFSPGELFF. The CDR3 DNA follows: TGTGCCAGCAGTGTCTTTTCCCCCGGGGAGCTGTTTTTT. V gene TRBV9 combines with J gene TRBJ2-2; D unresolved. The V gene's germline CDR1 is SGDLS and CDR2 YYNGEE. V dropped 5 bases and J dropped 6 bases, with 11 bases sitting between them. This CDR3 contains 13 residues.

DNA of the CDR3: TGTGCCAGCAGCGTAGCTCAGGGAACGTACGGAAACACCATATATTTT. Protein: CASSVAQGTYGNTIYF. This rearrangement joins TRBV9 to TRBJ1-3, with D possibly being TRBD1 (5 bases). Germline V CDR1 and CDR2: SGDLS, YYNGEE. V was clipped by 0 bases and J by 4 bases, with 14 bases between them. The CDR3 has 16 amino acids.

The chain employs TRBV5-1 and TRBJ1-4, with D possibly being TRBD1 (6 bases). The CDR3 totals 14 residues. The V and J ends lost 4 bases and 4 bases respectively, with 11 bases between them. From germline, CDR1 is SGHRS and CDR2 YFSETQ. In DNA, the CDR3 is TGCGCCAGCAGCCGGACAGCAATTAATGAAAAACTGTTTTTT. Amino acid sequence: CASSRTAINEKLFF.